These 14 T cell receptor beta chains originate from one sample sequenced in a study of CD8 T cells in ankylosing spondylitis. Regarding the study as a whole: A TCR beta motif of fewer than ten highly homologous variants seemed to mark ankylosing spondylitis blood.

A single record per CDR3 protein comes from TCRdb applying MiXCR to the 5' RACE reads. The repertoire includes 350,000 to 550,000 distinct CDR3 sequences, about 25% of them detected once, and roughly 0.9% sits in the top ten. These TCRs' antigens remain unknown. Sequences were obtained from blood, either unsorted or a sorted T cell fraction (not recorded which). These receptors all come from a male donor with ankylosing spondylitis.

This clonotype was seen more than once but under ten times. The chain employs TRBV11-2 and TRBJ2-7; the D gene could be TRBD1 or TRBD2 (5 bases each). The CDR3 consists of 13 residues. Trimming removed 4 bases at V and 6 bases at J, with 13 bases between. Germline values: CDR1 SGHAT, CDR2 FQNNGV. The CDR3 sequence: CASSSGTLGEQYF. CDR3 coding DNA: TGTGCCAGCAGCTCGGGGACGCTCGGCGAGCAGTACTTC.

This clonotype was seen at least ten times. The V gene is TRBV6-2 or TRBV6-3, the J gene TRBJ1-1; 7 bases line up with TRBD1. From germline, CDR1 is MNHEY and CDR2 SVGEGT. The CDR3 is 17 amino acids. The V gene end was trimmed by 5 bases and the J gene end by 0 bases; junction bases not matched to a gene: 12. For the CDR3, the DNA is TGTGCCAGCAGTGCCCCCGGGACAGACTTCATGAACACTGAAGCTTTCTTT. It is translated as CASSAPGTDFMNTEAFF.

There are a few counts of this clonotype. At one of its ends the junction is not consistent with the germline gene, which may arise from a read error. The chain joins TRBV20-1 to TRBJ2-7, with a tentative D call TRBD2 (7 bases). The CDR3 has 14 residues. CDR1 and CDR2 (germline): DFQATT, SNEGSKA (reference sequence). The DNA of the CDR3 is TGCAGTGCCAGAGCCGCGGATAGGGGGGGAGAGCAGTACTTC. This translates into CSARAADRGGEQYF.

V gene TRBV5-1 combines with J gene TRBJ2-1, with TRBD2 identical over 8 bases. The CDR3 has 17 amino acids. CDR1 and CDR2 from the germline V gene are SGHRS and YFSETQ. With 3 bases clipped from V and 2 bases from J, the junction kept 10 bases outside the gene matches. As DNA, the CDR3 is TGCGCCAGCAGCTCGGTGGTTGGTAGCGGGACCTACAATGAGCAGTTCTTC. Translation gives CASSSVVGSGTYNEQFF.

This chain joins TRBV24-1 and TRBJ2-1; D is ambiguous. In germline, CDR1 is KGHDR, CDR2 SFDVKD. The CDR3 is 13 residues long. Trimming took off 4 bases at V and 6 bases at J, with 9 bases between the two ends. CDR3 nucleotides: TGTGCCACCAGTGACCCCGGACCCAATGAGCAGTTCTTC. Its translation: CATSDPGPNEQFF.

This clonotype came up many times. The genes are TRBV5-6 and TRBJ2-7; TRBD2 matches 7 bases. Germline CDR1 is SGHDT and CDR2 is YYEEEE. The length of the CDR3 is 13 residues. The J segment lost 8 bases and the V segment lost 7 bases, leaving 12 bases of the junction unmatched. The CDR3 region has the DNA TGTGCCAGCCGTGGGGGAGGGACGCCTAAGCAGTACTTC. This codes for CASRGGGTPKQYF.

A single count supports this clonotype. The J gene is TRBJ2-1, the V gene TRBV20-1, with D tentatively TRBD2 (7 bases). Germline lookup yields CDR1 DFQATT and CDR2 SNEGSKA (reference sequence). Trimming left V 5 bases short and J 3 bases short, with 17 bases between. The length of the CDR3 is 15 residues. The CDR3 reads CSAPRGGALYNEQFF. CDR3 nucleotides: TGCAGTGCTCCACGTGGGGGGGCCCTCTACAATGAGCAGTTCTTC.

The V call is TRBV7-9, the J call TRBJ2-7; D is perhaps TRBD1 (6 bases). Trimming removed 4 bases at V and 4 bases at J, with 11 bases between. Germline CDR1 and CDR2: SEHNR and FQNEAQ (reference sequence). The CDR3 contains 13 residues. CDR3: CASSSGAVYEQYV. Here the CDR3 DNA reads TGTGCCAGCAGCTCAGGGGCCGTTTACGAGCAGTACGTC.

This clonotype was counted a few times. The V gene is TRBV27, the J gene TRBJ2-7; D call uncertain. V lost 10 bases and J 3 bases, leaving 13 bases between the germline ends. The CDR3 spans 12 residues. In germline, CDR1 is MNHEY, CDR2 SMNVEV (reference sequence). Here the CDR3 reads CATRSFLYEQYF. CDR3 DNA sequence: TGTGCCACCCGGTCCTTTCTCTACGAGCAGTACTTC.

V usage is TRBV15 and J usage is TRBJ2-5; TRBD2 might be the D (6 bases). CDR3 length: 14 residues. Deletions cut 0 bases from V and 7 bases from J, with 12 bases between. CDR1 is LNHNV, CDR2 YYDKDF, per germline (reference sequence). CDR3 nucleotide sequence: TGTGCCACCAGCAGAGAGGCTGGGACTGGGACCCAGTACTTC. Its translation is CATSREAGTGTQYF.

This chain joins TRBV28 and TRBJ2-7; D is uncertain. This CDR3 region has 13 residues. Trimming removed 5 bases at V and 2 bases at J, with 10 bases between. From germline, CDR1 is MDHEN and CDR2 SYDVKM. CDR3 bases: TGTGCCAGCAGTCGCCCCGGGCCCTACGAGCAGTACGTC. Its translation: CASSRPGPYEQYV.

The genes are TRBV7-9 and TRBJ2-1; D gene uncertain. In germline, CDR1 is SEHNR, CDR2 FQNEAQ (reference sequence). Trimming removed 5 bases from V and 9 bases from J, with 14 bases in between. The CDR3 spans 13 residues. CDR3 sequence (DNA): TGTGCCAGCAGCCTGGACGGAGCCGCTGAGCAGTTCTTC. As protein: CASSLDGAAEQFF. Full variable domain (rest looked up from reference TRBV7-9 and TRBJ2-1): DTGVSQNPRHKITKRGQNVTFRCDPISEHNRLYWYRQTLGQGPEFLTYFQNEAQLEKSRLLSDRFSAERPKGSFSTLEIQRTEQGDSAMYLCASSLDGAAEQFFGPGTRLTVL.

This clonotype was counted a few times. The DNA for the CDR3 is TGCAGCGTTGCCAGGCTTCCCTCCTATGGCTACACCTTC. Translation gives CSVARLPSYGYTF. The chain couples TRBV29-1 to TRBJ1-2; no definite D call. V was pared by 4 bases and J by 4 bases, with 13 bases between. Germline CDR1 and CDR2: SQVTM and ANQGSEA. The CDR3 totals 13 residues.

This clonotype was seen more than once but under ten times. The chain joins TRBV29-1 to TRBJ2-2, with 8 bases matching TRBD2. Looked up from germline, CDR1 is SQVTM and CDR2 is ANQGSEA. The CDR3 is made up of 14 amino acids. J lost 5 bases, V lost 7 bases, and 9 bases had no gene match. This CDR3 reads CSARRGLVTGELFF. The CDR3 DNA reads as TGCAGCGCCAGAAGGGGACTAGTGACCGGGGAGCTGTTTTTT.